The 4 T cell receptor beta chains reported below all come from one sample, sequenced in a study of radiation and T cells in renal cell carcinoma. Time point reported: blood 4 weeks post-SBRT, at nephrectomy. Treatment: 15 Gy SBRT to primary tumor, nephrectomy 4 weeks later. Here immunoSEQ multiplex PCR was the method, and the copy in TCRdb shows in-frame clones only, minus some. The table lists roughly 82,000 clones, approximately 90% of them singletons. The material sequenced was blood, taken from a patient whose treatment included radiotherapy and nephrectomy. Receptors originate from a woman in her seventies with renal cell carcinoma.

The V gene is TRBV14, the J gene TRBJ2-3; D tentatively reads TRBD1 or TRBD2 (5 bases each). Trimming left V 4 bases short and J 3 bases short, with 14 bases between. The germline gives CDR1 SGHDN, CDR2 FVKESK. The CDR3 is 15 amino acids. The CDR3 nucleotides read TGTGCCAGCAGCCTCCCCGGGGCGGCAACAGATACGCAGTATTTT. Translation gives CASSLPGAATDTQYF.

The V call is TRBV2, the J call TRBJ2-4; 7 bases map to TRBD1. After removal of 5 bases from V and 6 bases from J, the junction contained 7 bases not matched to a gene. Germline lookup yields CDR1 SNHLY and CDR2 FYNNEI. This CDR3 is built from 14 residues. The CDR3, as DNA: TGTGCCAGCAGTAATATAGACAGGGTAAACATTCAGTACTTC. Translated: CASSNIDRVNIQYF. The whole variable domain, remainder taken from reference TRBV2 and TRBJ2-4, is EPEVTQTPSHQVTQMGQEVILRCVPISNHLYFYWYRQILGQKVEFLVSFYNNEISEKSEIFDDQFSVERPDGSNFTLKIRSTKLEDSAMYFCASSNIDRVNIQYFGAGTRLSVL.

This clone was seen just once. This chain connects TRBV30 to TRBJ2-3; 14 bases fit TRBD2. Trimming took 1 base from V and 0 from J; bases not matched to a gene: 15. Germline values: CDR1 GTSNPN, CDR2 SVGIG (reference sequence). The CDR3 has 21 residues. For the CDR3, the DNA is TGTGCCTGGAGTGCCCTAGGACTAGCGGGGGGTCTTACCGCTAGCACAGATACGCAGTATTTT. Translation gives CAWSALGLAGGLTASTDTQYF. Filled out from reference TRBV30 and TRBJ2-3, the complete variable domain reads SQTIHQWPATLVQPVGSPLSLECTVEGTSNPNLYWYRQAAGRGLQLLFYSVGIGQISSEVPQNLSASRPQDRQFILSSKKLLLSDSGFYLCAWSALGLAGGLTASTDTQYFGPGTRLTVL.

The chain uses TRBV6-1 and TRBJ2-5; 10 positions agree with TRBD2. The CDR3 has 15 amino acids. V shed 3 bases, J shed 2 bases, and the junction held 3 bases outside the gene matches. Germline V gene data show CDR1 as MNHNS and CDR2 as SASEGT. DNA for the CDR3: TGTGCCAGCAGTGACCTAGCGGGGGCACAAGAGACCCAGTACTTC. Its translation is CASSDLAGAQETQYF.